This TCR beta chain was found in a study of OX40 agonist ivuxolimab in advanced cancers. Findings and caveats of the study: Expanded peripheral T cell antigen specificity was not determined.

Sequenced by immunoSEQ multiplex PCR; TCRdb stores in-frame clones only, minus some. The data hold under 80,000 clones, with almost 90% observed a single time. Blood specimens came from baseline, cycle 4 day 1, and cycle 7 day 1. Only a few counts were recorded for this clone. What it recognizes is unknown. The sequencing here drew on CD4+ or CD8+ T cells sorted from blood, taken in a trial of the OX40 agonist ivuxolimab. The clonotype was recovered from an adult with an advanced solid tumor such as melanoma, head and neck, liver or kidney cancer.

CDR3 nucleotide sequence: TGCGCCAGCAGCTTGGGAGGATTAGGCACTGAAGCTTTCTTT. The encoded protein is CASSLGGLGTEAFF. The chain joins TRBV5-1 to TRBJ1-1, with unresolved D. V was clipped by 0 bases and J by 4 bases, with 10 bases between them. Per the germline V gene, CDR1 is SGHRS and CDR2 is YFSETQ. This CDR3 region has 14 residues. The variable domain in full, with the rest retrieved from reference TRBV5-1 and TRBJ1-1, is KAGVTQTPRYLIKTRGQQVTLSCSPISGHRSVSWYQQTPGQGLQFLFEYFSETQRNKGNFPGRFSGRQFSNSRSEMNVSTLELGDSALYLCASSLGGLGTEAFFGQGTRLTVV.